This TCR beta chain was retrieved from a study of patients and donors after allogeneic stem cell transplantation. This CDR3 comprises 14 residues. After removal of 6 bases from V and 5 bases from J, the junction contained 8 bases not matched to a gene. Germline values: CDR1 MNHEY, CDR2 SVGAGI. One entry per CDR3 protein results from TCRdb running MiXCR on the RT-PCR reads. The repertoire holds approximately 140,000 distinct CDR3 sequences, with approximately 40% as singletons. The receptor was isolated from a human donor who was either an allogeneic HSCT recipient or a stem cell or donor lymphocyte infusion donor (not recorded which). It is not recorded whose cells these are; they may come from a transplant donor. Sequences were obtained from blood, either unsorted or a sorted T cell fraction (not recorded which). The rearrangement links TRBV6-5 to TRBJ1-1; TRBD1 matches at 8 bases. CDR3 DNA sequence: TGTGCCAGCAGCCGACAGGGGAGGGCGACTGAAGCTTTCTTT. Residues: CASSRQGRATEAFF.